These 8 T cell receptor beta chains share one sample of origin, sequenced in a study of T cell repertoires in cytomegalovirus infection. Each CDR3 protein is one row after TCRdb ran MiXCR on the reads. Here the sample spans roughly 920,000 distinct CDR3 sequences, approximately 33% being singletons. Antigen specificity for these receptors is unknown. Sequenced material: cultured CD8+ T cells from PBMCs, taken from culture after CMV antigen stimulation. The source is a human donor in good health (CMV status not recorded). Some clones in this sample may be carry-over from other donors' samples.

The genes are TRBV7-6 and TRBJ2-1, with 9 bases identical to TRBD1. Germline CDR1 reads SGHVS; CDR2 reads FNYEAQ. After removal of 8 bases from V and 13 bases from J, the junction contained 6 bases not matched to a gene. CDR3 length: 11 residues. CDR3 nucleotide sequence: TGTGCCAGCGACCGGGACAGGGAACAGTTCTTC. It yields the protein CASDRDREQFF.

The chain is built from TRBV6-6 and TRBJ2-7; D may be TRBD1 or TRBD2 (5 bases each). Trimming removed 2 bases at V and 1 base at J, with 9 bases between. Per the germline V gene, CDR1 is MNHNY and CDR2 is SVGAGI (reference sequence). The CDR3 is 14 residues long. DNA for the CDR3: TGTGCCAGCAGTTACAGGGACGGATCCTACGAGCAGTACTTC. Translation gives CASSYRDGSYEQYF.

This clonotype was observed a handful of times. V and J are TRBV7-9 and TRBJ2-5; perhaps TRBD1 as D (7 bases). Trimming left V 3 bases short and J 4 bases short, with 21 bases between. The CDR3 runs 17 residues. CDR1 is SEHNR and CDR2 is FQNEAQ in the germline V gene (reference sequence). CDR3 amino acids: CASSLKSPYRGGETQYF. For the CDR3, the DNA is TGTGCCAGCAGCTTGAAGAGCCCATACAGGGGAGGAGAGACCCAGTACTTC.

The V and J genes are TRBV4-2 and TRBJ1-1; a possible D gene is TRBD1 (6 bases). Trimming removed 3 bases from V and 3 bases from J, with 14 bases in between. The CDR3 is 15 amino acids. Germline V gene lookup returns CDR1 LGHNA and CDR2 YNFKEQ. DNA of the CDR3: TGTGCCAGCAGCCACGGAGTACAGGGCCACACTGAAGCTTTCTTT. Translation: CASSHGVQGHTEAFF.

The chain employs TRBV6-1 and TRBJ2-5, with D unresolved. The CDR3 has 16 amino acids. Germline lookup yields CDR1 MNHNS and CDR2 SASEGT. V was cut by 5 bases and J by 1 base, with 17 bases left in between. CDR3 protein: CASSQGPLLIQETQYF. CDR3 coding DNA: TGTGCCAGCAGTCAAGGACCGCTACTAATCCAAGAGACCCAGTACTTC.

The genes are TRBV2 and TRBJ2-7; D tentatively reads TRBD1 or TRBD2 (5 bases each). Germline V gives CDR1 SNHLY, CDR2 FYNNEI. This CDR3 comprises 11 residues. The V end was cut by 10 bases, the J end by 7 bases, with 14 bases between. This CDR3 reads CATRGAWEQYF. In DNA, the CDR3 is TGTGCCACCCGAGGGGCCTGGGAGCAGTACTTC.

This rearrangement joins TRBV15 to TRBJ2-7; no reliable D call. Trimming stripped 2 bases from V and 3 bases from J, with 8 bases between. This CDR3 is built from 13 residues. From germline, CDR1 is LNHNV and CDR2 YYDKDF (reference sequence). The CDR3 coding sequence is TGTGCCACCAGCAGAAACATTTTCTACGAGCAGTACTTC. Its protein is CATSRNIFYEQYF. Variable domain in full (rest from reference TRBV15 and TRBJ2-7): DAMVIQNPRYQVTQFGKPVTLSCSQTLNHNVMYWYQQKSSQAPKLLFHYYDKDFNNEADTPDNFQSRRPNTSFCFLDIRSPGLGDTAMYLCATSRNIFYEQYFGPGTRLTVT.

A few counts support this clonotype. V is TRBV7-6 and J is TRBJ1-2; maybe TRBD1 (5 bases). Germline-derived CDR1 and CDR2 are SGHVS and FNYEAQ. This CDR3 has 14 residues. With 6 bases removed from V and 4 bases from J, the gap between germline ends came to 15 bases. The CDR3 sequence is CASSPPGGIYGYTF. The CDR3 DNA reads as TGTGCCAGCAGTCCCCCCGGGGGAATCTATGGCTACACCTTC.